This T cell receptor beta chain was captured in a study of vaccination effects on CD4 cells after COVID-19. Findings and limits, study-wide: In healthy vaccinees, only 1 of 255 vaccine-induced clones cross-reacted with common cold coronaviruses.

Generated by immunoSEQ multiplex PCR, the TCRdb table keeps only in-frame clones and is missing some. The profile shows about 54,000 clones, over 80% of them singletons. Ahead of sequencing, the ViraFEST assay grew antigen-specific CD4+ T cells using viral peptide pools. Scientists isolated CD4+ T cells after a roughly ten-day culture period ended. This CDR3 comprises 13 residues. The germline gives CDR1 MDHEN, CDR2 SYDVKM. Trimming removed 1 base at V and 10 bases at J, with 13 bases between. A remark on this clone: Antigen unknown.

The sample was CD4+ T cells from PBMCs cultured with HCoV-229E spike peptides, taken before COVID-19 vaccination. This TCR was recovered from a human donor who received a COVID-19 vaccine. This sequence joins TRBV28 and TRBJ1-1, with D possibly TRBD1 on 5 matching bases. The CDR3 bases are TGTGCCAGCAGTTTATTAAGGACCGGGGGAGCTTTCTTT. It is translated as CASSLLRTGGAFF.